This record looks at one TCR beta chain sequence and its context. Its antigen is still unknown. Researchers ran the PCR with 60 Vbeta and 13 Jbeta primers. Assay: immunoSEQ multiplex PCR; the TCRdb copy retains only in-frame clones and omits some. The table lists 150,000 to 200,000 clones, approximately 80% of them singletons. The CDR3 runs to 13 residues. V was trimmed by 5 bases and J by 7 bases, leaving 14 bases between them. Germline V gene sequence: CDR1 SGHAT, CDR2 FQNNGV. This sample stems from a study of cytomegalovirus exposure and HLA in healthy donors. In the study overall: Around 83% of a few hundred genotyped donors fell in the Caucasian-associated ancestry cluster.

Whole-study findings and limits: A later analysis found most CMV-associated TCR beta chains apparently HLA-restricted. Analyses of presence and absence presupposed an approximately uniform sequencing depth across donors. The study labeled fewer than 200 TCR beta chains cytomegalovirus-associated.

Sequenced sample: PBMCs. This TCR came from a woman aged 25 to 39 in good health and CMV-seronegative. The chain couples TRBV11-2 to TRBJ1-1; tentative D call: TRBD1 (6 bases). CDR3 bases: TGTGCCAGCAGCCCTATCTGGGGACATGAAGCTTTCTTT. Translated: CASSPIWGHEAFF.